This T cell receptor (beta chain) was observed in a study of identical twins. A universal primer site was added by template switching, and unique molecular identifiers were carried by the cDNA. MiXCR, applied by TCRdb to the 5' RACE reads, yields one record per CDR3 protein. The data show under 900,000 distinct CDR3 sequences, about 20% seen once. The CDR3 sequence is 17 residues long. Germline trimming cut 10 bases from V and 6 bases from J; bases unmatched to any gene: 17. Looked up from germline, CDR1 is MNHEY and CDR2 is SVGEGT. These same data were also listed under a study on T cells expressing NK-cell markers.

This receptor was identified in a woman aged 18-29 years in good health. Sequencing was done on a sample of PBMCs. V usage is TRBV6-2 or TRBV6-3 and J usage is TRBJ2-1; the match to TRBD2 covers 11 bases. The CDR3 reads CATPGYSGRAVCNEQFF. In DNA form, the CDR3 reads TGTGCCACCCCTGGGTATAGCGGGAGGGCTGTCTGCAATGAGCAGTTCTTC.